The 25 T cell receptor beta chains reported below all come from one sample, sequenced in a study of blood T cell repertoires in COVID-19. Sequencing was performed with immunoSEQ multiplex PCR; in TCRdb, only in-frame clones are kept and a portion is missing. The sample contains approximately 160,000 clones, over 75% of which appear only once. Sequencing was performed on peripheral blood. The source is a man in his 60s with active or convalescent COVID-19.

The genes are TRBV6-5 and TRBJ1-4, with a tentative D call TRBD1 (6 bases). The CDR3 contains 15 residues. The V end lost 6 bases, the J end lost 8 bases, and 19 bases lay between the germline ends. CDR1 is MNHEY and CDR2 is SVGAGI in the germline V gene. DNA of the CDR3: TGTGCCAGCAGCCAAGGGGGGGCCGGTGGGGAAAAACTGTTTTTT. It yields the protein CASSQGGAGGEKLFF.

The V and J genes are TRBV5-4 and TRBJ1-4; 7 bases match TRBD1. CDR1 is SGHNT, CDR2 YYREEE, per germline (reference sequence). This CDR3 is built from 14 residues. V trimming: 3 bases; J trimming: 7 bases; junction bases outside the gene matches: 6. Written as DNA, the CDR3 is TGTGCCAGCAGCTCAACCGACAGGGCTGAAAAACTGTTTTTT. Translating it yields CASSSTDRAEKLFF.

The chain is built from TRBV10-2 and TRBJ2-1, with 11 positions matching TRBD1. The trim removed 4 bases at V and 8 bases at J, leaving 10 bases unmatched. The CDR3 has 16 residues. Germline V CDR1 and CDR2: WSHSY, SAAADI. The chain's CDR3 is CASSVWTGGLVDEQFF. In DNA, the CDR3 is TGCGCCAGCAGTGTTTGGACAGGGGGCCTTGTTGATGAGCAGTTCTTC.

J is TRBJ1-2 and V is TRBV6-6, with D perhaps matching TRBD1 (6 bases). CDR1 MNHNY and CDR2 SVGAGI come from the germline V gene (reference sequence). This CDR3 comprises 14 residues. The V end was cut by 4 bases, the J end by 0 bases, with 9 bases between. CDR3 in amino acids: CASSFRGTNYGYTF. The CDR3 DNA reads TGTGCCAGCAGTTTCAGGGGAACTAACTATGGCTACACCTTC.

The V and J genes are TRBV19 and TRBJ2-4, with D maybe TRBD1 (6 bases). Germline V gene sequence: CDR1 LNHDA, CDR2 SQIVND (reference sequence). V was cut by 4 bases and J by 0 bases, with 10 bases left in between. CDR3 size: 15 residues. CDR3 DNA: TGTGCCAGTAGTACAGGGGCGCTAGCCAAAAACATTCAGTACTTC. Encoded protein: CASSTGALAKNIQYF.

V gene TRBV4-2 combines with J gene TRBJ2-1, with D perhaps TRBD2 (6 bases). V was pared by 4 bases and J by 7 bases, with 17 bases between. CDR3 size: 15 residues. The germline CDR1 and CDR2 sequences are LGHNA and YNFKEQ. The CDR3 region is CASSPRLLGSNEQFF. CDR3 DNA sequence: TGTGCCAGCAGCCCCCGGCTCCTCGGGAGTAATGAGCAGTTCTTC.

This chain connects TRBV2 to TRBJ2-3, with a possible D match to TRBD2 (6 bases). CDR3 length equals 12 residues. Germline CDR1 is SNHLY and CDR2 is FYNNEI. Trimming pared 6 bases from V and 5 bases from J, leaving 9 bases between. The CDR3 protein is CASRRDLDTQYF. Written as DNA, the CDR3 is TGTGCCAGCAGGAGGGACTTAGATACGCAGTATTTT.

The genes are TRBV19 and TRBJ2-4; D may be TRBD2 (5 bases). The V gene lost 6 bases and the J gene lost 0 bases, with 15 bases spanning the gap. CDR1 and CDR2 (germline): LNHDA, SQIVND (reference sequence). CDR3 length: 16 amino acids. CDR3 bases: TGTGCCAGTAGGGAGGATACGGCACTAGCCAAAAACATTCAGTACTTC. The encoded protein is CASREDTALAKNIQYF.

The chain recombines TRBV7-9 with TRBJ2-1; 12 bases map to TRBD2. V gave up 6 bases and J gave up 9 bases; unmatched junction bases: 9. The CDR3 loop spans 15 amino acids. The V gene's germline CDR1 is SEHNR and CDR2 FQNEAQ (reference sequence). The CDR3 here is CASSYRLAGVVEQFF. Here the CDR3 DNA reads TGTGCCAGCAGTTATCGACTAGCGGGAGTGGTTGAGCAGTTCTTC.

The CDR3 DNA is TGTGCCAGCACCATGGGGGACAGCTACTATGGCTACACCTTC. This encodes CASTMGDSYYGYTF. The rearrangement links TRBV28 to TRBJ1-2; 7 bases are a match to TRBD1. The CDR3 extends over 14 amino acids. After removal of 7 bases from V and 3 bases from J, the junction contained 8 bases not matched to a gene. Germline V gene data show CDR1 as MDHEN and CDR2 as SYDVKM.

The sample holds a few counts of this clone. The chain recombines TRBV5-1 with TRBJ2-4; 7 nucleotides match TRBD1. CDR1 and CDR2 from the germline V gene are SGHRS and YFSETQ. V lost 4 bases to trimming and J lost 7 bases; unmatched junction nucleotides: 8. The CDR3 extends over 14 amino acids. The CDR3 nucleotides are TGCGCCAGCAGCGCACCCGACAGGGCGAACATTCAGTACTTC. This sequence encodes CASSAPDRANIQYF.

On this clone itself: The same CDR3 can be traced to other DNA sequences in this sample. This chain joins TRBV6-1 and TRBJ1-1, with D possibly being TRBD1 (5 bases). This CDR3 comprises 14 residues. In germline, CDR1 is MNHNS, CDR2 SASEGT. With 2 bases removed from V and 0 bases from J, the gap between germline ends came to 7 bases. Here the CDR3 DNA reads TGTGCCAGCAGTGAACGGGGGGTGAACACTGAAGCTTTCTTT. This encodes CASSERGVNTEAFF.

This clone was counted a single time. The V gene is TRBV5-1, the J gene TRBJ2-3; D might be TRBD1 (5 bases). The V end was cut by 0 bases, the J end by 3 bases, with 8 bases between. The CDR3 totals 14 residues. Germline CDR1 and CDR2: SGHRS and YFSETQ. The DNA of the CDR3 is TGCGCCAGCAGCTTGGTGGACACAACAGATACGCAGTATTTT. Its translation: CASSLVDTTDTQYF.

This clone was detected only once. This chain links TRBV11-3 with TRBJ1-1, with 7 nucleotides matching TRBD1. V was clipped by 2 bases and J by 8 bases; unmatched bases: 8. Germline CDR1 is SGHNT and CDR2 is YENEEA. CDR3 size: 14 residues. The CDR3, as DNA: TGTGCCAGCAGCTTACAAGGGACAGCGGACGAAGCTTTCTTT. Translating gives CASSLQGTADEAFF.

The V gene is TRBV28, the J gene TRBJ2-3; 14 nucleotides agree with TRBD2. The CDR3 consists of 17 residues. Germline V gene data show CDR1 as MDHEN and CDR2 as SYDVKM. Unmatched junction bases numbered 8, after V lost 6 bases and J lost 3 bases. The CDR3 spells CASRTPGLAGVTDTQYF. CDR3 nucleotides: TGTGCCAGCAGGACCCCGGGACTAGCGGGAGTTACAGATACGCAGTATTTT.

This clone was counted a single time. Different DNA sequences within this sample yield the same CDR3. V is TRBV6-5 and J is TRBJ1-5, with 10 nucleotides matching TRBD1. Germline values: CDR1 MNHEY, CDR2 SVGAGI. V was pared by 2 bases and J by 2 bases, with 3 bases of the junction left unmatched. This CDR3 comprises 16 residues. The CDR3, as DNA: TGTGCCAGCAGTTACAGCGGGACAGGGGGCAATCAGCCCCAGCATTTT. Protein sequence: CASSYSGTGGNQPQHF.

V is TRBV19 and J is TRBJ2-7, with 9 bases fitting TRBD2. The trim removed 3 bases at V and 7 bases at J, leaving 7 bases unmatched. This CDR3 is 14 amino acids long. Germline values: CDR1 LNHDA, CDR2 SQIVND (reference sequence). The CDR3 sequence is CASSMGGLASEQYF. In nucleotides, the CDR3 is TGTGCCAGTAGTATGGGGGGACTAGCAAGTGAGCAGTACTTC.

The chain joins TRBV6-5 to TRBJ2-5, with D perhaps TRBD1 (6 bases). There are 16 residues in the CDR3. The germline V gene has CDR1 MNHEY and CDR2 SVGAGI. Between the trimmed V and J ends, which lost 4 bases and 4 bases, there was a span of 19 bases. This CDR3 is CASSSYQGHTGETQYF. The CDR3 region has the DNA TGTGCCAGCAGTTCGTATCAGGGGCATACGGGAGAGACCCAGTACTTC.

The J gene is TRBJ1-3, the V gene TRBV5-1, with 7 bases that match TRBD1. There are 15 residues in the CDR3. The V gene end was trimmed by 0 bases and the J gene end by 4 bases; junction bases not matched to a gene: 4. Germline values: CDR1 SGHRS, CDR2 YFSETQ. The CDR3 protein is CASSLEGALGNTIYF. The CDR3 DNA is TGCGCCAGCAGCTTGGAGGGGGCCTTGGGAAACACCATATATTTT. The full variable domain, with the rest looked up from reference TRBV5-1 and TRBJ1-3, is KAGVTQTPRYLIKTRGQQVTLSCSPISGHRSVSWYQQTPGQGLQFLFEYFSETQRNKGNFPGRFSGRQFSNSRSEMNVSTLELGDSALYLCASSLEGALGNTIYFGEGSWLTVV.

V gene TRBV28 combines with J gene TRBJ1-6; TRBD1 agrees at 8 bases. In germline, CDR1 is MDHEN, CDR2 SYDVKM. The CDR3 extends over 14 amino acids. V was pared by 6 bases and J by 9 bases, with 7 bases of the junction left unmatched. The CDR3 reads CASRRGQGSSPLHF. The CDR3 bases are TGTGCCAGCAGACGAGGACAGGGTAGTTCACCCCTCCACTTT.

For the CDR3, the DNA is TGTGCCAGCAGTTACTCGTTAGGGGACTATGGCTACACCTTC. Translation gives CASSYSLGDYGYTF. The genes are TRBV6-5 and TRBJ1-2; TRBD1 is a possible D gene (5 bases). The V and J ends lost 0 bases and 3 bases respectively, with 8 bases between them. Looked up from germline, CDR1 is MNHEY and CDR2 is SVGAGI. The CDR3 is 14 amino acids.

The chain has TRBV5-6 and TRBJ1-6; a possible D gene is TRBD1 (6 bases). Per the germline V gene, CDR1 is SGHDT and CDR2 is YYEEEE. The V gene lost 3 bases and the J gene lost 2 bases, with 12 bases spanning the gap. This CDR3 has 16 amino acids. CDR3 DNA: TGTGCCAGCAGCTCCCAGGGGTCGGCCTATAATTCACCCCTCCACTTT. This encodes CASSSQGSAYNSPLHF.

The V and J genes are TRBV21-1 and TRBJ1-4. TRBV21-1 is labeled a pseudogene. The CDR3 is 16 residues long. CDR3 coding DNA: TGTGCCAGCAGCTCAAGGGGGGGGACCCCCAATGAAAAACTGTTTTTT. Amino acids: CASSSRGGTPNEKLFF.

The chain is built from TRBV7-2 and TRBJ2-1, with D possibly TRBD2 on 6 matching bases. The CDR3 spans 15 residues. Trimming took 7 bases from V and 4 from J, leaving 17 bases between them. Germline CDR1 reads SGHTA; CDR2 reads FQGNSA. The CDR3 spells CASTSPLSGYNEQFF. The CDR3 DNA sequence: TGTGCCAGCACCTCACCGCTTAGCGGTTACAATGAGCAGTTCTTC.

The V and J genes are TRBV28 and TRBJ1-5; D uncertain. The germline V gene encodes CDR1 MDHEN and CDR2 SYDVKM. The CDR3 extends over 15 amino acids. V was clipped by 5 bases and J by 0 bases, with 11 bases between them. The CDR3: CASSPPRDSNQPQHF. CDR3 DNA: TGTGCCAGCAGTCCCCCCCGGGATAGCAATCAGCCCCAGCATTTT.